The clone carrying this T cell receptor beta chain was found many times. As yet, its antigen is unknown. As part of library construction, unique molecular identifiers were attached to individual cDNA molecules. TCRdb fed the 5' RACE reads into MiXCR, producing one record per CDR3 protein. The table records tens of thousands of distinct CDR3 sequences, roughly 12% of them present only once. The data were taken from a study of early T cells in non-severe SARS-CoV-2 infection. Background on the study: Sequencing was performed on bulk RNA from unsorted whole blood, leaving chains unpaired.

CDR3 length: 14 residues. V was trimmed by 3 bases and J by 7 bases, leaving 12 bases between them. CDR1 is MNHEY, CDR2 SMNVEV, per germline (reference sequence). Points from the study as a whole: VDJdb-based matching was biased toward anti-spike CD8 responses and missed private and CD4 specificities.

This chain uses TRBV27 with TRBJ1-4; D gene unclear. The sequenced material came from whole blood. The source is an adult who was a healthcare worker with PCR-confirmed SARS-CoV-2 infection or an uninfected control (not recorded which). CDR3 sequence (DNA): TGTGCCAGCAGTTTCGGGCAGGCCCGTGAAAAACTGTTTTTT. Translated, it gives CASSFGQAREKLFF.